The present T cell receptor (beta chain) was sequenced within a study of blood T cells in healthy people across ages. PCR was performed a second time for about 7 to 11 cycles using a sample-barcoded 5' primer and a J-beta primer mix. MiXCR, run by TCRdb on the 5' RACE reads, gives a single entry per CDR3 protein. The data hold approximately 800,000 distinct CDR3 sequences, with around 36% observed a single time. Germline-derived CDR1 and CDR2 are MDHEN and SYDVKM. The CDR3 totals 13 residues. Trimming at V came to 5 bases and at J to 9 bases, leaving 4 bases not matched to a gene. The sample providers were healthy Caucasian people from Russia, aged roughly 6 to 90.

The sample was blood. The TCR sequence derives from a young man in good health. The chain has TRBV28 and TRBJ2-1; 10 bases align to TRBD2. CDR3 coding DNA: TGTGCCAGCAGTCCAGGACTAGCGGCTGAGCAGTTCTTC. Protein: CASSPGLAAEQFF.